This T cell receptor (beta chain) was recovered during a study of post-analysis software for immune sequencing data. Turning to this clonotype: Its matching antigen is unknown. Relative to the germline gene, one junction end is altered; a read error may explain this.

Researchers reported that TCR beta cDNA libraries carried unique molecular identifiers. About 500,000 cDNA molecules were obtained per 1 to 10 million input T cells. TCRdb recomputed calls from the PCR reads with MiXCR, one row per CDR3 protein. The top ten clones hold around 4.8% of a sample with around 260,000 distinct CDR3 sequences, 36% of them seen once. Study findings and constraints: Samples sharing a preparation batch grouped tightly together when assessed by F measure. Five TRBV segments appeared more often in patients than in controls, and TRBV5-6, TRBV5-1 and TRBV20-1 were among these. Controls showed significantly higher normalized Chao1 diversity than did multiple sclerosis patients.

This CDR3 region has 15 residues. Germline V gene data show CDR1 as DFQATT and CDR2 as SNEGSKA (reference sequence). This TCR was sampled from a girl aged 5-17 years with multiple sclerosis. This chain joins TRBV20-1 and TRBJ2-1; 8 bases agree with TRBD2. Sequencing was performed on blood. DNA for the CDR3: TGCAGTGCTAAAGATCACGGCGGGGGGTACAATAAGCAGTTCTTC. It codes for CSAKDHGGGYNKQFF.